Sequencing of this T cell receptor beta chain was carried out in a study of T cell responses to AZD1222 COVID-19 vaccine (TCRdb year 2021). Regarding the research as a whole: Because spike-specific TCR depth and breadth did not differ between the two schedules, AZD1222 recipients who got a second dose at roughly 4 weeks were pooled with those who got a second dose at roughly 12 weeks. Trial participants were enrolled into age subgroups of 18-55, 56-69 and 70-plus years, which contained about 160, 30 and 59 TCR-sequenced participants, respectively. A total of more than 230 trial participants underwent TCR sequencing, of whom roughly 210 had received two doses of AZD1222 and some 25 had received two doses of the MenACWY control vaccine.

On this clone itself: Its target antigen remains unknown. Base qualities are not at hand, and no much larger clone is one base apart.

What this sample's time point label stands for: baseline before first vaccination. Vaccinee samples came from UK trials COV001 and COV002, including a single-blind randomized controlled phase 2/3 trial of AZD1222 (ChAdOx1 nCoV-19) in healthy adults. For TCRbeta chain sequencing, PBMC samples from trial participants were taken at day 0 and at day 28 after the second dose. The CDR3 regions of human TCRbeta chains were analyzed by immunosequencing. The paper's data handling went like this. TCRs in the repertoires were matched against a reference library of SARS-CoV-2-specific TCRs that had been generated with the MIRA antigen-specificity platform. Breadth was defined as the fraction of unique TCRs that were SARS-CoV-2-associated. Depth was defined as the fraction of total T cells that were SARS-CoV-2-associated. Using the MIRA data, each spike-specific TCR was assigned both to the spike region to which the TCR was reactive and to a CD4 or CD8 class. Log10-transformed breadth and depth values were compared by one-way ANOVA with Sidak's multiple comparisons tests. TCRdb limited this immuneACCESS table to in-frame rearrangements with V and J called. A share of clones is missing; checked studies link under half to unresolved V genes, and the rest is unexplained. The V and J calls and the clone size are those of that table, but D and trimming were determined from the DNA. The sample has 160,000 or so clones on record, 90% to 95% of them singletons. Together, the top ten hold over 1.5% of the sample.

V was cut back by 3 bases and J by 1 base, leaving a gap of 9 bases between them. CDR1 is given as MNHEY and CDR2 as SVGAGI, both from the germline V gene. Taken from cysteine to phenylalanine, the CDR3 has 14 residues. Left in the record is the CDR3 DNA by itself, 42 bases read in frame from the first base. Overall results and qualifications from the work: No day 14 peak-response samples were available, so repertoires were characterized only after the peak T cell response. A significant rise in spike-specific TCR breadth and depth was observed after two AZD1222 doses relative to day 0 and relative to MenACWY recipients. Conclusions about previously exposed vaccinees were limited because only six AZD1222 recipients were SARS-CoV-2 seropositive at baseline. The whole spike protein was spanned by vaccine-associated CD4 TCRs, and dominant responses were seen in regions 160-218 and 743-854. Nearly half of unique spike-specific TCRs reportedly recognized epitopes outside regions mutated in the B.1.351 and B.1.1.7 variants. Participants were mostly white British and included more females than males, and it was suggested by the authors that clonal diversity may have been underestimated. In the small 56-69-year group, the increase in depth fell short of significance, most likely because of low power.

Sequencing used peripheral blood, obtained on day 0 of AZD1222 vaccination. Rearrangement joined TRBV6-5 to TRBJ1-1, and possibly TRBD1, on 5 matching bases. This receptor was identified in an adult in good health. This receptor has the CDR3 CASSYLGTNTEAFF. The nucleotides are TGTGCCAGCAGTTATTTGGGGACGAACACTGAAGCTTTCTTT.